The clone carrying this T cell receptor (beta chain) has more than one count but fewer than ten. Looked up from germline, CDR1 is SGHRS and CDR2 is YFSETQ. CDR3 length equals 15 residues. Trimming removed 0 bases from V and 8 bases from J, with 15 bases in between. The TCR beta CDR3 regions underwent amplification using RNA transcripts as the source. The TCR CDR3 was amplified in a first-round RT-PCR using the HTBI primer set. TCRdb independently ran MiXCR on the multiplex PCR reads; one entry per CDR3 protein. The data hold 300,000 to 450,000 distinct CDR3 sequences, with approximately 25% observed a single time. The source of the sample is a study of T cells in Graves' hyperthyroidism and ophthalmopathy.

The sample comprised blood. V is TRBV5-1 and J is TRBJ2-1, with D unclear. This clonotype was obtained from a man between 50 and 59 years old with Graves' hyperthyroidism. CDR3 residues: CASSLVRGSNDEQFF. The CDR3, as DNA: TGCGCCAGCAGCTTGGTGCGAGGTAGTAATGATGAGCAGTTCTTC.